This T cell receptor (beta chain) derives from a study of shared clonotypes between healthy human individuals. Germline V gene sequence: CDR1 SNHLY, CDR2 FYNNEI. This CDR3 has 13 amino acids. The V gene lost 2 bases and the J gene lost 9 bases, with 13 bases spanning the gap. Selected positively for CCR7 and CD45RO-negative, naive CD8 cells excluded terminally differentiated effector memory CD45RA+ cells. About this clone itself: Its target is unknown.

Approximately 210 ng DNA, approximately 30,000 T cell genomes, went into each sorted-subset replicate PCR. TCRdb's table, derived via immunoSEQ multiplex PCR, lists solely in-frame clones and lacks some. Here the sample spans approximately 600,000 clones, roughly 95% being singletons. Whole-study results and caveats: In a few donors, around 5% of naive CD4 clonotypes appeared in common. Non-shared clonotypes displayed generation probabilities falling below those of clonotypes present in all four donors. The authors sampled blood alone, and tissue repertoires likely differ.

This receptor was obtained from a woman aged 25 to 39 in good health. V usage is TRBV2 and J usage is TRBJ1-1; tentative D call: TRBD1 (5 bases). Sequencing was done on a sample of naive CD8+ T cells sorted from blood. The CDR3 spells CASSERGYLKAFF. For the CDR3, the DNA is TGTGCCAGCAGTGAAAGGGGTTATCTTAAAGCTTTCTTT. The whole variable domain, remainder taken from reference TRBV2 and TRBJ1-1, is EPEVTQTPSHQVTQMGQEVILRCVPISNHLYFYWYRQILGQKVEFLVSFYNNEISEKSEIFDDQFSVERPDGSNFTLKIRSTKLEDSAMYFCASSERGYLKAFFGQGTRLTVV.